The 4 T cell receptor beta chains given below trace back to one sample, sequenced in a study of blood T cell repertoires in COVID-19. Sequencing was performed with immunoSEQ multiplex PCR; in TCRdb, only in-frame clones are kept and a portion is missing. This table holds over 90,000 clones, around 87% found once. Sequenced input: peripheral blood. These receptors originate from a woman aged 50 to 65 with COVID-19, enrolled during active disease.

The DNA for the CDR3 is TGTGCCAGCAGCCCTACTAGCGGGATCTACAATGAGCAGTTCTTC. Encoded protein: CASSPTSGIYNEQFF. The V call is TRBV3-1 (or the pseudogene TRBV3-2), the J call TRBJ2-1; 10 bases are a match to TRBD2. The V and J ends lost 4 bases and 3 bases, in that order; junction bases with no gene match: 3. Germline V gene sequence: CDR1 LGHDT, CDR2 YNNKEL (reference sequence). The CDR3 consists of 15 residues.

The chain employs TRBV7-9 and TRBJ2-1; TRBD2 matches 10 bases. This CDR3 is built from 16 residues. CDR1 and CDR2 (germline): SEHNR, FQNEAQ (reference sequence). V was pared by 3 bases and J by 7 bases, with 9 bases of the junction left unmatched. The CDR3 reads CASSFGALAGRNEQFF. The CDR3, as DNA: TGTGCCAGCAGCTTCGGTGCACTAGCGGGGAGGAATGAGCAGTTCTTC.

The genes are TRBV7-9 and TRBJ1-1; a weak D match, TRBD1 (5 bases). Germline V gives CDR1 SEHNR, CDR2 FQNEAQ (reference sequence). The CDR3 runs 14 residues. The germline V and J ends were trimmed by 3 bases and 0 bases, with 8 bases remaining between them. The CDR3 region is CASSLGQLNTEAFF. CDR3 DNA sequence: TGTGCCAGCAGCTTGGGGCAGCTGAACACTGAAGCTTTCTTT.

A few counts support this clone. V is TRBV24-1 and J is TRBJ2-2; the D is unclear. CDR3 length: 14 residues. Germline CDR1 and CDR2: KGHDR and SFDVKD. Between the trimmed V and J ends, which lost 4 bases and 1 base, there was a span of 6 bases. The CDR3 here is CATSETGNTGELFF. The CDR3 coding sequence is TGTGCCACCAGTGAGACGGGGAACACCGGGGAGCTGTTTTTT.